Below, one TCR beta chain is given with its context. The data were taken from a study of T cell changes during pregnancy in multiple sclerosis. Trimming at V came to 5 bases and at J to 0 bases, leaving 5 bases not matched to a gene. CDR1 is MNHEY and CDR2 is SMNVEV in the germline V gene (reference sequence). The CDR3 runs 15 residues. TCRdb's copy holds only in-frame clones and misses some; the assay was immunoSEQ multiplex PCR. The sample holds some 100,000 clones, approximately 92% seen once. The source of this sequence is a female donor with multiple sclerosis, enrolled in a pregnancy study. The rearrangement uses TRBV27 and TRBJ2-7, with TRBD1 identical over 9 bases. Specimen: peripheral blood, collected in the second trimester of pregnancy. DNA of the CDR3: TGTGCCAGCAGTAATAACAGGGGGCTCTCCTACGAGCAGTACTTC. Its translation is CASSNNRGLSYEQYF.